A single sample gave rise to the 25 T cell receptor beta chains below, sequenced in a study of shared clonotypes between healthy human individuals. Some clones are missing from TCRdb's copy, which holds only in-frame ones; the method was immunoSEQ multiplex PCR. The data hold approximately 1.1 million clones, with approximately 80% observed a single time. Material: memory CD4+ T cells from PBMCs. Subset indicated: CD45RA-negative fraction. The receptors shown here come from a man aged 18 to 29 in good health. Some clones in this sample may be carry-over from other donors' samples.

The chain recombines TRBV28 with TRBJ2-7, with 9 bases identical to TRBD1. Germline V lookup: CDR1 MDHEN, CDR2 SYDVKM. CDR3 length equals 15 residues. V gave up 6 bases and J gave up 2 bases; unmatched junction bases: 8. The CDR3 sequence is CASSQNRGLTYEQYF. CDR3 DNA sequence: TGTGCCAGCAGCCAAAACAGGGGGCTTACCTACGAGCAGTACTTC.

This clone was counted between two and nine times. In DNA form, the CDR3 reads TGTGCCACCAGCAGAGGGGGAGGCTCCCGAGGTGAAGCTTTCTTT. This sequence encodes CATSRGGGSRGEAFF. This chain connects TRBV15 to TRBJ1-1; D ambiguous. From germline, CDR1 is LNHNV and CDR2 YYDKDF (reference sequence). Between the trimmed V and J ends, which lost 1 base and 7 bases, there was a span of 16 bases. The CDR3 contains 15 residues. Using reference TRBV15 and TRBJ1-1 for the parts outside the CDR3, the full variable domain is DAMVIQNPRYQVTQFGKPVTLSCSQTLNHNVMYWYQQKSSQAPKLLFHYYDKDFNNEADTPDNFQSRRPNTSFCFLDIRSPGLGDTAMYLCATSRGGGSRGEAFFGQGTRLTVV.

The gene calls are TRBV5-4 and TRBJ2-5; D is perhaps TRBD1 (7 bases). The germline V and J ends were trimmed by 6 bases and 3 bases, with 18 bases remaining between them. The CDR3 runs to 15 residues. Looked up from germline, CDR1 is SGHNT and CDR2 is YYREEE (reference sequence). The CDR3 sequence: CASTTGQAGKETQYF. CDR3 nucleotides: TGTGCCAGCACCACCGGACAGGCGGGGAAAGAGACCCAGTACTTC.

This sequence joins TRBV7-9 and TRBJ2-1; D remains ambiguous. Germline CDR1 and CDR2: SEHNR and FQNEAQ (reference sequence). V was shortened by 0 bases and J by 8 bases, with 14 bases between the two germline ends. This CDR3 is 15 amino acids long. CDR3 DNA: TGTGCCAGCAGCTTAGCGGCTCTCCGGGCCGATGAGCAGTTCTTC. This gives the protein CASSLAALRADEQFF.

The chain combines TRBV19 with TRBJ2-3; 8 nucleotides match TRBD2. Trimming cost V 8 bases and J 4 bases; bases outside gene matches: 14. The CDR3 loop spans 16 amino acids. CDR1 is LNHDA, CDR2 SQIVND, per germline (reference sequence). As DNA, the CDR3 is TGTGCCAGTGCCTCCAATCGCGGGAGGACCGCAGATACGCAGTATTTT. As protein: CASASNRGRTADTQYF.

CDR3 amino acids: CASERGGRSGEQYF. The CDR3 DNA sequence: TGTGCCAGCGAGAGAGGCGGGAGGTCGGGCGAGCAGTACTTC. The V and J genes are TRBV7-2 and TRBJ2-7, with 8 bases lining up with TRBD2. This CDR3 is built from 14 residues. With V trimmed by 8 bases and J by 6 bases, 12 bases remained unmatched. Germline CDR1 and CDR2: SGHTA and FQGNSA.

The rearrangement links TRBV30 to TRBJ2-7, with TRBD1 identical over 8 bases. The CDR3 spans 13 residues. CDR1 and CDR2 (germline): GTSNPN, SVGIG (reference sequence). J was trimmed by 5 bases and V by 0 bases; bases with no gene match: 3. The CDR3 here is CAWSVSQGDEQYF. CDR3 bases: TGTGCCTGGAGTGTTTCACAGGGGGACGAGCAGTACTTC.

The chain uses TRBV11-2 and TRBJ2-5; TRBD1 or TRBD2 may be the D gene (7 bases each). The V gene's germline CDR1 is SGHAT and CDR2 FQNNGV. The CDR3 length is 20 residues. Trimming cost V 0 bases and J 7 bases, with 30 bases left between them. CDR3 sequence: CASSLDIGVRANSGGGTQYF. CDR3 nucleotide sequence: TGTGCCAGCAGCTTAGATATAGGAGTTAGAGCCAACTCAGGGGGGGGGACCCAGTACTTC.

This rearrangement joins TRBV6-5 to TRBJ2-4; D remains unclear. The germline V gene has CDR1 MNHEY and CDR2 SVGAGI. The CDR3 contains 14 residues. Trimming shortened V by 7 bases and J by 6 bases, and 16 bases separated the two germline ends. Written as DNA, the CDR3 is TGTGCCAGCACCCCTCGTCAGTGGGGAAACATTCAGTACTTC. It codes for CASTPRQWGNIQYF.

The chain combines TRBV5-4 with TRBJ1-6, with TRBD1 identical over 7 bases. V was clipped by 4 bases and J by 7 bases; unmatched bases: 2. CDR3 size: 13 residues. The germline V gene has CDR1 SGHNT and CDR2 YYREEE (reference sequence). CDR3 nucleotides: TGTGCCAGCAGCACGGGACAGAATTCACCCCTCCACTTT. It yields the protein CASSTGQNSPLHF.

This rearrangement joins TRBV5-1 to TRBJ2-1, with unresolved D. Germline-derived CDR1 and CDR2 are SGHRS and YFSETQ. There are 12 residues in the CDR3. Between the trimmed V and J ends, which lost 4 bases and 5 bases, there was a span of 7 bases. The CDR3 DNA reads as TGCGCCAGCAGCAAGTATAACAATGAGCAGTTCTTC. The encoded protein is CASSKYNNEQFF. Full variable domain (rest looked up from reference TRBV5-1 and TRBJ2-1): KAGVTQTPRYLIKTRGQQVTLSCSPISGHRSVSWYQQTPGQGLQFLFEYFSETQRNKGNFPGRFSGRQFSNSRSEMNVSTLELGDSALYLCASSKYNNEQFFGPGTRLTVL.

The chain combines TRBV18 with TRBJ2-1, with D maybe TRBD2 (5 bases). In germline, CDR1 is KGHSH, CDR2 LQKENI. The CDR3 is 15 amino acids. The ends were cut back, 6 bases at V and 4 bases at J, with 16 bases in the middle. CDR3 DNA sequence: TGTGCCAGCTCCCCCCCCGAGGGCCGGTACAATGAGCAGTTCTTC. It codes for CASSPPEGRYNEQFF.

The chain uses TRBV5-1 and TRBJ1-1; D unresolved. Germline lookup yields CDR1 SGHRS and CDR2 YFSETQ. Trimming left V 0 bases short and J 3 bases short, with 9 bases between. The CDR3 has 14 amino acids. This CDR3 is CASSLVVADTEAFF. The CDR3 nucleotides read TGCGCCAGCAGCTTGGTGGTGGCAGACACTGAAGCTTTCTTT.

The chain's CDR3 is CASSTPQETQYF. DNA of the CDR3: TGTGCCAGTAGTACACCCCAAGAGACCCAGTACTTC. The chain employs TRBV19 and TRBJ2-5, with D unclear. V was cut by 4 bases and J by 1 base, with 4 bases left in between. In germline, CDR1 is LNHDA, CDR2 SQIVND (reference sequence). This CDR3 is built from 12 residues.

V is TRBV7-9 and J is TRBJ2-2; no reliable D call. The length of the CDR3 is 11 residues. V shed 6 bases and J shed 7 bases, with 6 bases lying between them. Germline CDR1 SEHNR, CDR2 FQNEAQ (reference sequence). The CDR3 DNA reads as TGTGCCAGCAGGGGCGTCGGGGAGCTGTTTTTT. As protein: CASRGVGELFF.

Only a few counts were recorded for this clone. The rearrangement uses TRBV11-2 and TRBJ1-1; no clear D. V was trimmed by 3 bases and J by 7 bases, leaving 6 bases between them. CDR3 size: 11 residues. CDR1 is SGHAT and CDR2 is FQNNGV in the germline V gene. The CDR3 loop reads CASSFHDEAFF. CDR3 nucleotides: TGTGCCAGCAGCTTCCACGATGAAGCTTTCTTT.

This chain joins TRBV15 and TRBJ2-3, with 11 bases fitting TRBD2. V lost 6 bases, J lost 6 bases, and 11 bases stayed unmatched. CDR1 LNHNV and CDR2 YYDKDF come from the germline V gene (reference sequence). The CDR3 is 16 amino acids. CDR3 loop: CATRGVLAGAEDTQYF. The CDR3 nucleotides read TGTGCCACCAGAGGGGTACTAGCGGGAGCGGAGGATACGCAGTATTTT.

This chain connects TRBV2 to TRBJ2-1; no definite D call. The germline gives CDR1 SNHLY, CDR2 FYNNEI. V shed 3 bases and J shed 3 bases, with 6 bases lying between them. The CDR3 totals 13 residues. The CDR3 region is CASSDLNYNEQFF. The CDR3 nucleotides are TGTGCCAGCAGTGATCTGAACTACAATGAGCAGTTCTTC.

The DNA for the CDR3 is TGTGCCAGCAGCTCCGGACAGGGTCCTGGAAACACCATATATTTT. This gives the protein CASSSGQGPGNTIYF. This rearrangement joins TRBV7-7 to TRBJ1-3; 8 nucleotides align to TRBD1. The germline gives CDR1 SSHAT, CDR2 FNYEAQ (reference sequence). CDR3 length: 15 residues. With V trimmed by 4 bases and J by 2 bases, 4 bases remained unmatched.

V gene TRBV4-2 combines with J gene TRBJ2-6; 9 bases align to TRBD1. V was pared by 8 bases and J by 2 bases, with 1 base of the junction left unmatched. The germline V gene has CDR1 LGHNA and CDR2 YNFKEQ. The CDR3 loop spans 14 amino acids. CDR3 protein: CASGTGTGANVLTF. The CDR3 DNA follows: TGTGCCAGCGGGACAGGGACTGGGGCCAACGTCCTGACTTTC.

Notes on this clone: Only one base separates this from a far larger clonotype, so it likely reflects a read error. The CDR3 reads CASSRGLAGDEQYF. CDR3 bases: TGTGCCAGCAGCCGGGGACTAGCGGGAGACGAGCAGTACTTC. The genes are TRBV7-2 and TRBJ2-7; 14 bases fit TRBD2. Losses at the gene ends were 5 bases for V and 5 bases for J; bases not matched to a gene: 2. Germline-derived CDR1 and CDR2 are SGHTA and FQGNSA. This CDR3 has 14 residues.

The rearrangement links TRBV9 to TRBJ2-3, with no clear D. Trimming left V 0 bases short and J 0 bases short, with 11 bases between. Germline V lookup: CDR1 SGDLS, CDR2 YYNGEE. The CDR3 runs 16 residues. CDR3 loop: CASSVGLSPSTDTQYF. The CDR3, as DNA: TGTGCCAGCAGCGTAGGGCTATCTCCTAGCACAGATACGCAGTATTTT.

The rearrangement uses TRBV7-2 and TRBJ1-4, with D possibly TRBD1 on 5 matching bases. This CDR3 comprises 14 residues. The ends were cut back, 1 base at V and 8 bases at J, with 11 bases in the middle. Germline V CDR1 and CDR2: SGHTA, FQGNSA. The CDR3 spells CASSLVRRDEKLFF. The CDR3 coding sequence is TGTGCCAGCAGCTTAGTCCGGCGGGACGAAAAACTGTTTTTT.

This sequence joins TRBV18 and TRBJ2-7; a weak D match, TRBD1 (6 bases). The V end lost 4 bases, the J end lost 4 bases, and 20 bases lay between the germline ends. CDR3 length: 16 amino acids. Germline loops: CDR1 KGHSH, CDR2 LQKENI. The CDR3 nucleotides read TGTGCCAGCTCACTCCTATTGACAGGCCGCCGTTACGAGCAGTACTTC. Amino acid sequence: CASSLLLTGRRYEQYF. Supplemented by reference TRBV18 and TRBJ2-7, the full variable domain reads NAGVMQNPRHLVRRRGQEARLRCSPMKGHSHVYWYRQLPEEGLKFMVYLQKENIIDESGMPKERFSAEFPKEGPSILRIQQVVRGDSAAYFCASSLLLTGRRYEQYFGPGTRLTVT.

Concerning this clone itself: Other DNA sequences in this sample translate to the same CDR3. This sequence joins TRBV28 and TRBJ1-5, with D unclear. The ends were cut back, 4 bases at V and 0 bases at J, with 7 bases in the middle. The CDR3 contains 14 residues. Per germline, CDR1 MDHEN and CDR2 SYDVKM. DNA for the CDR3: TGTGCCAGCAGTTCGAGTTATAGCAATCAGCCCCAGCATTTT. Translated, it gives CASSSSYSNQPQHF.